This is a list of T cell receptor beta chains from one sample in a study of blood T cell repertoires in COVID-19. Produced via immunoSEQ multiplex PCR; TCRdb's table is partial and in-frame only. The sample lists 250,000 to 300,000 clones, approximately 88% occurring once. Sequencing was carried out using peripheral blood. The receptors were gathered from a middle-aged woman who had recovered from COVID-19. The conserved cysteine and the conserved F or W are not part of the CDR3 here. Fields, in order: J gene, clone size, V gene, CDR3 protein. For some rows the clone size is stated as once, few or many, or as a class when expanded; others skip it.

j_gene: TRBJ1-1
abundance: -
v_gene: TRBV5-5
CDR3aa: ASSLRGALTEAF

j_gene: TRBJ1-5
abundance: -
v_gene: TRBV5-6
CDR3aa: ASSFWPGIDNQPQH

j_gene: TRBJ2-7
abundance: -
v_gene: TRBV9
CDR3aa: ASSVDLAHNYEQY

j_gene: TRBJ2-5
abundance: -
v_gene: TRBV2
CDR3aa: ASSRDWTGKETQY

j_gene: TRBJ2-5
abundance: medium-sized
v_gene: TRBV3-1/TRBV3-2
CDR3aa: ASSQDPPTRLQETQY

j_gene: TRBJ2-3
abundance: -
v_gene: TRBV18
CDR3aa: ASSPQGALSTDTQY

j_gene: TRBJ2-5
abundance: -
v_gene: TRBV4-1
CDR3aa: ASSQGTGYKGTQY

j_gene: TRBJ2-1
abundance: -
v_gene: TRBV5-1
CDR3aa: ASSLRGLGNEQF

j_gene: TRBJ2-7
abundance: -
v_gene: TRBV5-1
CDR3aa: ASSPLGYEQY

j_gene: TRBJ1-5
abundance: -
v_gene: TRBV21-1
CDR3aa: ASSLPETDQPQH

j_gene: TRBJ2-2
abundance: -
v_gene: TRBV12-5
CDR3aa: ASGTGTSGSSTGELF

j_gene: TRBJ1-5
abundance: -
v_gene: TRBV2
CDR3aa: ASRRQSSGNQPQH

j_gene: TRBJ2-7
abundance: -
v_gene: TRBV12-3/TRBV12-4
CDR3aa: ASRPGQQNEQY

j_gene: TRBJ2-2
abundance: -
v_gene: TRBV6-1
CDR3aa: ASSEYWTGDTGELF

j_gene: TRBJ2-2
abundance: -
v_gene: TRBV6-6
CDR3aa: ASETDTNTGELF

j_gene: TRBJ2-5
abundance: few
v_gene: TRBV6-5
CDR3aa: ASTSTGVFGTQY

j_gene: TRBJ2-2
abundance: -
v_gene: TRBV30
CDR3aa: AWMVGTGSGELF

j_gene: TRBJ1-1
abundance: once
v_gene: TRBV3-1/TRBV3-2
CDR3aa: ASSQGSLTGGTEAF

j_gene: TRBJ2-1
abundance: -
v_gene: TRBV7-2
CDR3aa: ASSLASNTGSYLTSSYNEQF

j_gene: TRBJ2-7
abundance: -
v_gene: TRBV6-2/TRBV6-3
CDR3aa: ASSYSTGAYEQY

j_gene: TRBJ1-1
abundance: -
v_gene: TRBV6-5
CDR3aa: ASSYGDRGNTEAF

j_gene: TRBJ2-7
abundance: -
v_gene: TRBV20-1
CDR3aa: SASRDRAHEQY

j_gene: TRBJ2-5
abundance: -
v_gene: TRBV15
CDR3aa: ATSTGGGGKETQY

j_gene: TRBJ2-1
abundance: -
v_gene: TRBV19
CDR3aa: ASTPGVNNEQF

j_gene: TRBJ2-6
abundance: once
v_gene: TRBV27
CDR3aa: ASSFFRTGANVLT

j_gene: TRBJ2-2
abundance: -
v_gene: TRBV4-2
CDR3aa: ASSQFPLAGVGELF

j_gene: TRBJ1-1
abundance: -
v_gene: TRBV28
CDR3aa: ASSLQGAVTEAF

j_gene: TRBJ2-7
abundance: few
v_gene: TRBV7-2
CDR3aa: ASSLVTGAYEQY

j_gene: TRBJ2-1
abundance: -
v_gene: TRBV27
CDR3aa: ASSFAPSSEQF

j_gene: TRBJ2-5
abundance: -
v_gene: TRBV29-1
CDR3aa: SVFGTADARTQY

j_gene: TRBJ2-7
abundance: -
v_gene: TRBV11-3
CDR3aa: ASTSGGFYEQY

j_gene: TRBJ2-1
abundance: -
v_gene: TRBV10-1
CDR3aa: ASSGTVVAGGKNEQF

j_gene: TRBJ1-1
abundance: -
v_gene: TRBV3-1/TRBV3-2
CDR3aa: ASSPLEDRPEAF

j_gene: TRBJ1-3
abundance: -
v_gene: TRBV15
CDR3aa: ATSRDTGSSGNTIY

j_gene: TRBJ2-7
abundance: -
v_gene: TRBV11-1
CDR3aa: ASSLGPFEQY

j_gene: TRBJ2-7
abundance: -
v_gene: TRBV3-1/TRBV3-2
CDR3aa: ASSRGTPADEQY

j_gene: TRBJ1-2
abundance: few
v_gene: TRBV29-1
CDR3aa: SGSEQGSYGYT

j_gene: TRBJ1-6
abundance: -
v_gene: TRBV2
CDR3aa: ASSSDRGENNSPLH

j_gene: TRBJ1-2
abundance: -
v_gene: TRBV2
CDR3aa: ASSLRQGADLYGYT

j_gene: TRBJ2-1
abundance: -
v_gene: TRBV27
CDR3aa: ASSEEADVSYNEQF

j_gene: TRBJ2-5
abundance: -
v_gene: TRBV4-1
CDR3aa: ASSQSPTGPQETQY

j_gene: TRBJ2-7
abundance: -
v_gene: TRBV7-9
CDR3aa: ASSLAPEYEQY

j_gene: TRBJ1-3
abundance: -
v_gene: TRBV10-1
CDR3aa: ASSTGTGNTIY

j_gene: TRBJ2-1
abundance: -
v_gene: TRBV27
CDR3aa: ASSQTGGGEQF

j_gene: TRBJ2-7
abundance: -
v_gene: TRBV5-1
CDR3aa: ASSPGGSGGTYEQY

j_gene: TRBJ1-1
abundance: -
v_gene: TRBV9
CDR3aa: ASSEILGEAF

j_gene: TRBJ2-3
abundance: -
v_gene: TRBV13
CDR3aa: ASSLQGEGVRTDTQY

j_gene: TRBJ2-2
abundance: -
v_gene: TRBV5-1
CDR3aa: ASSLQGATGELF

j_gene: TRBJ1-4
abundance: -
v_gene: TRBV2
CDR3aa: ASSEVIAGGEKLF

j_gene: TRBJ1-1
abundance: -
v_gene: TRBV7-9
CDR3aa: ASSDLGQSLYEAF

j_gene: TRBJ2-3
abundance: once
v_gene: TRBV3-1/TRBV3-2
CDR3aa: ASSQDQASTDTQY

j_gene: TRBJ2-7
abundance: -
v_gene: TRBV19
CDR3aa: ASSPLQGYSYEQY